This passage covers 7 T cell receptor beta chains from one sample sequenced in a study of technical replicates of blood from several donors. Only in-frame clones appear in the TCRdb table, and some are missing; sequencing was by immunoSEQ multiplex PCR. The table has almost 85,000 clones, 97% seen once; the top ten hold over 0.15%. The sample taken for sequencing was T cells isolated from PBMCs. The receptors come from a human donor in good health.

The rearrangement uses TRBV5-1 and TRBJ2-5; 10 bases align to TRBD2. This CDR3 comprises 13 residues. Germline assignment: CDR1 SGHRS and CDR2 YFSETQ. The junction had 2 bases not matched to a gene; V was cut back by 4 bases and J by 5 bases. CDR3 bases: TGCGCCAGCAGCGATAGCGGGAGGGAGACCCAGTACTTC. It encodes CASSDSGRETQYF.

CDR3 sequence: CASSRTSGIYNEQFF. Written as DNA, the CDR3 is TGTGCCAGCAGTCGAACTAGCGGCATCTACAATGAGCAGTTCTTC. The chain joins TRBV6-1 to TRBJ2-1, with 8 nucleotides matching TRBD2. V lost 5 bases to trimming and J lost 3 bases; unmatched junction nucleotides: 6. CDR1 is MNHNS and CDR2 is SASEGT in the germline V gene. The CDR3 contains 15 residues.

The chain joins TRBV6-6 to TRBJ2-3; 8 bases are shared with TRBD1. V lost 6 bases and J lost 2; bases outside the gene matches: 4. Germline assignment: CDR1 MNHNY and CDR2 SVGAGI (reference sequence). The CDR3 totals 14 residues. In DNA, the CDR3 is TGTGCCAGCAGCCCGGACAGGGCCACAGATACGCAGTATTTT. It encodes CASSPDRATDTQYF.

The genes are TRBV23-1 and TRBJ2-2; 7 nucleotides line up with TRBD1. TRBV23-1 is known as an ORF, though its function is uncertain. The CDR3 extends over 14 amino acids. J lost 4 bases, V lost 2 bases, and 1 base had no gene match. The CDR3 DNA is TGCGCCAGCAGTCAACCAGGGGGCACCGGGGAGCTGTTTTTT. Translating gives CASSQPGGTGELFF.

The chain combines TRBV13 with TRBJ2-1; D perhaps matches TRBD2 (6 bases). The CDR3 loop spans 13 amino acids. V lost 0 bases and J 7 bases, leaving 7 bases between the germline ends. Germline assignment: CDR1 PRHDT and CDR2 FYEKMQ (reference sequence). This CDR3 reads CASSLGTRNEQFF. In nucleotides, the CDR3 is TGTGCCAGCAGCTTAGGGACTAGGAATGAGCAGTTCTTC. Looking up the rest from reference TRBV13 and TRBJ2-1 gives the full variable domain: AAGVIQSPRHLIKEKRETATLKCYPIPRHDTVYWYQQGPGQDPQFLISFYEKMQSDKGSIPDRFSAQQFSDYHSELNMSSLELGDSALYFCASSLGTRNEQFFGPGTRLTVL.

The CDR3 region has the DNA TGTGCCAGCAGCGAAAAACAGGGCTCTGGAAACACCATATATTTT. This sequence encodes CASSEKQGSGNTIYF. The genes are TRBV5-4 and TRBJ1-3, with D perhaps TRBD1 (6 bases). The V end was cut by 4 bases, the J end by 0 bases, with 11 bases between. The CDR3 runs to 15 residues. Germline assignment: CDR1 SGHNT and CDR2 YYREEE (reference sequence).

The chain is built from TRBV16 and TRBJ1-1; maybe TRBD1 (6 bases). Trimming pared 3 bases from V and 0 bases from J, leaving 14 bases between. There are 16 residues in the CDR3. CDR1 is KGHSY and CDR2 is FQNENV in the germline V gene. The CDR3 coding sequence is TGTGCCAGCAGCCAGGGGGGGCGCGTAATGAACACTGAAGCTTTCTTT. As protein: CASSQGGRVMNTEAFF.